This TCR beta chain was sequenced during a study of vaccination and CD4 T cells after COVID-19. Study overall: Participants, all vaccine recipients, received two doses of either BNT162b2 or mRNA-1273. Study results and limitations: Only after vaccination were a median approximately 86% of convalescents' reactive clones seen. Convalescent patients' vaccine-specific clones were spike mono-reactive in 304 of 307 cases.

On this clonotype itself: The antigen is undetermined.

This sample's treatment: approximately 10-day PBMC culture with coronavirus spike peptide pools or control peptides (ViraFEST assay). The study sequenced cultured CD4+ T cell DNA using the Oncomine TCR Beta short-read assay. A single record per CDR3 protein comes from TCRdb applying MiXCR to the PCR reads. The sample lists about 23,000 distinct CDR3 sequences; approximately 48% were seen once. The sequenced sample was CD4+ T cells from blood, cultured in vitro, obtained before SARS-CoV-2 vaccination. The receptor's source is a human donor who received a COVID-19 vaccine.

CDR3 sequence reads: CASSTRRGGESTAADTQYF. CDR3 in DNA: TGTGCCAGCAGCACTCGGCGGGGGGGCGAGTCTACAGCAGCAGATACGCAGTATTTT. This chain joins TRBV7-9 and TRBJ2-3; 9 bases are a match to TRBD2. The CDR3 loop spans 19 amino acids. In germline, CDR1 is SEHNR, CDR2 FQNEAQ (reference sequence). V lost 5 bases to trimming and J lost 4 bases; unmatched junction nucleotides: 19. Full variable domain (missing parts from reference TRBV7-9 and TRBJ2-3): DTGVSQNPRHKITKRGQNVTFRCDPISEHNRLYWYRQTLGQGPEFLTYFQNEAQLEKSRLLSDRFSAERPKGSFSTLEIQRTEQGDSAMYLCASSTRRGGESTAADTQYFGPGTRLTVL.